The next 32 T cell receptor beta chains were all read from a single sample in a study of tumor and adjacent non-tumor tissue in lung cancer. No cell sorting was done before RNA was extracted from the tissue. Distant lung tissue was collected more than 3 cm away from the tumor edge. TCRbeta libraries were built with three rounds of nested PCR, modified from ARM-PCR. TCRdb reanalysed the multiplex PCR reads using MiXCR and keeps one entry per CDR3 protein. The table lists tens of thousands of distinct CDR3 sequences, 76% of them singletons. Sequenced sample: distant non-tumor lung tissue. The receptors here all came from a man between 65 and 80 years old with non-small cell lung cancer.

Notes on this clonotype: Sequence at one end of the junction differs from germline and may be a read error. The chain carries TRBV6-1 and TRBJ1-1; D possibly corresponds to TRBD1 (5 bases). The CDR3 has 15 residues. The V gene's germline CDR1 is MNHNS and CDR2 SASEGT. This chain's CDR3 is CATSERSRVNTEAFF. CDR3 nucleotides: TGTGCCACCAGTGAGAGAAGCAGGGTTAACACTGAAGCTTTCTTT.

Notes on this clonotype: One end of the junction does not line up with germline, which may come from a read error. CDR3: CASAFSTYTQYF. CDR3 DNA: TGTGCCAGCGCCTTCTCCACATATACGCAGTATTTT. The chain links TRBV6-2 or TRBV6-3 to TRBJ2-3; no firm D call. The germline V gene has CDR1 MNHEY and CDR2 SVGEGT. The CDR3 is 12 amino acids.

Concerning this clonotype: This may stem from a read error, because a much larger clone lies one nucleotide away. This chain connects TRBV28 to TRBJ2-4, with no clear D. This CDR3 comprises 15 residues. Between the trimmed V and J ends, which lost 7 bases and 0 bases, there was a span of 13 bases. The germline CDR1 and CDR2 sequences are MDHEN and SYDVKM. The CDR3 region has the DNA TGTGCCAGCACTGTATTCCCCCTAGCCAAAAACATTCAGTACTTC. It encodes CASTVFPLAKNIQYF. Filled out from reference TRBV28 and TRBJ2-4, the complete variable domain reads DVKVTQSSRYLVKRTGEKVFLECVQDMDHENMFWYRQDPGLGLRLIYFSYDVKMKEKGDIPEGYSVSREKKERFSLILESASTNQTSMYLCASTVFPLAKNIQYFGAGTRLSVL.

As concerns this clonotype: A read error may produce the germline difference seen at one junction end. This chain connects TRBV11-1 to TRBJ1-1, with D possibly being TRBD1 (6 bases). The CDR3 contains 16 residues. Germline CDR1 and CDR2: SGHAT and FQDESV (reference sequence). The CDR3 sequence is CTSNLGQWGVNNEAFF. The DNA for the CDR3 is TGTACCAGCAACTTGGGACAATGGGGCGTGAACAATGAAGCTTTCTTT.

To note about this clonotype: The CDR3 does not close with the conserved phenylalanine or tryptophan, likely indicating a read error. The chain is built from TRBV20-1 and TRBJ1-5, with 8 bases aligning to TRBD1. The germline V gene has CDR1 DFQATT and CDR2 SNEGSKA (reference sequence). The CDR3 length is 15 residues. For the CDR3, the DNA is TGCAGTGCTGACCCGGACAGGGAGGAGAATCAGTCCCAGCATTTA. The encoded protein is CSADPDREENQSQHL.

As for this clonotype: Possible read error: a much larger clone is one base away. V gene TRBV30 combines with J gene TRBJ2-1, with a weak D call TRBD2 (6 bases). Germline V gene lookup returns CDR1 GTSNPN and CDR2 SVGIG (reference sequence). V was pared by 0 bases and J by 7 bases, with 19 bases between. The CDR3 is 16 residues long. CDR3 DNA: TGTGCCTGGAGTGTACATTCGGGAGTAGCGAAGAATGAGCAGTTCTTC. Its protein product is CAWSVHSGVAKNEQFF.

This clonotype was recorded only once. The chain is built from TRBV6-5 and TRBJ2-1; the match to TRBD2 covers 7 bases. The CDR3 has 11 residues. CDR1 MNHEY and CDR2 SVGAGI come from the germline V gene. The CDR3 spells CTGNSGNEQFF. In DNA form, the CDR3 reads TGTACCGGCAATAGCGGGAATGAGCAGTTCTTC.

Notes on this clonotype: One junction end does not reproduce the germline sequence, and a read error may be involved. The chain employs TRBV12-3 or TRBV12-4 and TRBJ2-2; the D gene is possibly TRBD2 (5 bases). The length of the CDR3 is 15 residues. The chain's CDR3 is CASNLYSTNTGELFF. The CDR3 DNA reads TGTGCCAGCAATTTGTACAGCACCAACACCGGGGAGTTGTTTTTT.

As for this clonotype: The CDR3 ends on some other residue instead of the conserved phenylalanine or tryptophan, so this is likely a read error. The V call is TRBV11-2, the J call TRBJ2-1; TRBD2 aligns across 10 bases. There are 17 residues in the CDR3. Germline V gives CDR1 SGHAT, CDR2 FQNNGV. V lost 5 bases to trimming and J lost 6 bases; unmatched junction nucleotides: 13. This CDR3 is CASSTLLAGTFVNEQFM. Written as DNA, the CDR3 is TGTGCCAGCAGCACCTTACTAGCGGGGACGTTTGTCAATGAGCAGTTCATG.

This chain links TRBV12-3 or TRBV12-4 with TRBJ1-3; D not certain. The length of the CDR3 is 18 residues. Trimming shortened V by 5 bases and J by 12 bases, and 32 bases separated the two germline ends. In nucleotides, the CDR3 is TGTGCCAGCAGTCGTCCCGGGATAGGGATCGGCTCTGGATACAACATATATTTT. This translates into CASSRPGIGIGSGYNIYF.

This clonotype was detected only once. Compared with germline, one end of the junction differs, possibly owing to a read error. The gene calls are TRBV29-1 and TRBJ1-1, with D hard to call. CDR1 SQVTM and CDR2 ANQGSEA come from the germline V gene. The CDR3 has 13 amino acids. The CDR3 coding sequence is TGTAATGTTGTTATCCAGATGAACACTGAAGCTTTCTTT. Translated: CNVVIQMNTEAFF.

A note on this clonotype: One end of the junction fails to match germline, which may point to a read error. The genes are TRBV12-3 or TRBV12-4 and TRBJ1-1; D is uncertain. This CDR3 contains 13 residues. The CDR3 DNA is TGTGCCGGCAGTCCACTTGTGGGCACTGAAGCTTTCTTT. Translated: CAGSPLVGTEAFF.

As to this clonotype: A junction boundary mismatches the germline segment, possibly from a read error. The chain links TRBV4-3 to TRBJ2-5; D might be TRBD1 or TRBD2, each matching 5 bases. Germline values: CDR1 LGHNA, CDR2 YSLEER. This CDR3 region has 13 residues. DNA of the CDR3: TGTGCTAGCAGCCGAACCCTACAAGGGGCCCAGTACTTC. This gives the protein CASSRTLQGAQYF.

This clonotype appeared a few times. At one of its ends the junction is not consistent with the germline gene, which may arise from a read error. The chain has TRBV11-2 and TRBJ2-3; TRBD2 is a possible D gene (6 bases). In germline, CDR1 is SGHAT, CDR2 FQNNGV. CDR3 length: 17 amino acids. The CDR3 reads CASSSYYDTASADKQYF. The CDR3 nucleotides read TGTGCCAGCAGCTCTTACTATGACACTGCTAGCGCAGATAAGCAGTATTTT.

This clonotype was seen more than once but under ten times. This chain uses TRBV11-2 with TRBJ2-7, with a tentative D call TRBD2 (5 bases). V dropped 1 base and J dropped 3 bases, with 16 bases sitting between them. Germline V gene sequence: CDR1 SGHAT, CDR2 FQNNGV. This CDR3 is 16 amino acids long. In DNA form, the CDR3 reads TGTGCCAGCAGCTTAGGAGGGCCAGCGACGGGCTACGAGCAGTACTTC. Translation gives CASSLGGPATGYEQYF.

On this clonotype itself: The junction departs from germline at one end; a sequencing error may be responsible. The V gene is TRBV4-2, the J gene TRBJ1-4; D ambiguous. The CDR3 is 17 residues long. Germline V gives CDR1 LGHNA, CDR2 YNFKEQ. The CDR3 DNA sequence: TGTGCCGGCAGCCAAGTACCGTTTGGGGTAACTAATGAAAAACTGTTTTTT. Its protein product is CAGSQVPFGVTNEKLFF.

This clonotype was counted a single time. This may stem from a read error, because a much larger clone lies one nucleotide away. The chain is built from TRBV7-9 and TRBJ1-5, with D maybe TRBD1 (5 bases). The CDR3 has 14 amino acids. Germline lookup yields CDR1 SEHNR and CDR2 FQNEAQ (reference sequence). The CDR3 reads CASSSGTDNQPQNF. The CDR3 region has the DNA TGTGCCAGCAGCTCCGGGACGGACAATCAGCCCCAGAATTTT.

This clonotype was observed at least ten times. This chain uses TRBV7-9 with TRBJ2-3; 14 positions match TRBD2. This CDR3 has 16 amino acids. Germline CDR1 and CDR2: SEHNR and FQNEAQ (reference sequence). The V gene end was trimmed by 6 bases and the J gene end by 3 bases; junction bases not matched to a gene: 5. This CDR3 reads CASSGLAGGGTDTQYF. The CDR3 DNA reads TGTGCCAGCAGTGGACTAGCGGGGGGCGGGACAGATACGCAGTATTTT.

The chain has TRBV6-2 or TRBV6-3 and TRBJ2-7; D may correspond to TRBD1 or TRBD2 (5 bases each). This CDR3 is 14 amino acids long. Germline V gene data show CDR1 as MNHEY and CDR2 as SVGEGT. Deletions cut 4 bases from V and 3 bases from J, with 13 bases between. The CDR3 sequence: CASSSRGLDYEQYF. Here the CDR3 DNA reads TGTGCCAGCAGTTCGAGGGGCCTCGACTACGAGCAGTACTTC.

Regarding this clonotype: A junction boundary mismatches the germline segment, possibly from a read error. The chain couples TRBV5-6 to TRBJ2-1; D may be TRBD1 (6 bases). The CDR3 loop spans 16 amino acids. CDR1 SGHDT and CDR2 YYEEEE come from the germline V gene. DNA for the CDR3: TGTGCCAACAGTTCCAGTAGGGGGAGCTCCTACAATGAACAGTTCTTC. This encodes CANSSSRGSSYNEQFF.

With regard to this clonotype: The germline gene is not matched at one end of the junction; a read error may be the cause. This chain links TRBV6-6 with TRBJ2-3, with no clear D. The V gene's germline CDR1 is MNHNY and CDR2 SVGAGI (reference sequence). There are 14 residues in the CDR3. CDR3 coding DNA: TGTGTCAGCAGCCTATGTAGTGAGGCAGATACGCAGTATTTT. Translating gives CVSSLCSEADTQYF.

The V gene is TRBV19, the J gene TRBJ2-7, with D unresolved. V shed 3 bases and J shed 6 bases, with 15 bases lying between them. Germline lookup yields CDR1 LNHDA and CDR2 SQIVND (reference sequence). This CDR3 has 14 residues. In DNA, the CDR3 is TGTGCCAGTAGTATGTGGGAAACGGTTGGCGAGCAGTACTTC. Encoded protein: CASSMWETVGEQYF.

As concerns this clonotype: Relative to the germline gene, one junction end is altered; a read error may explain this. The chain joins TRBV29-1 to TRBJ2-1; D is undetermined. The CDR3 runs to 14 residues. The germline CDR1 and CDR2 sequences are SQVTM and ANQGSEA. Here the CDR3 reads CSDRERSSYNEQLF. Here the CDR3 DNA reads TGCAGCGACCGAGAACGTAGCTCCTACAATGAGCAGTTATTC.

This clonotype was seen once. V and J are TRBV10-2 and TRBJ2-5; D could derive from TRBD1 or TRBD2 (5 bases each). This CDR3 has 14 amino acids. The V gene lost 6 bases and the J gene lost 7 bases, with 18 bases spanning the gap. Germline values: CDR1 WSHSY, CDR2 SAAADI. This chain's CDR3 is CASRTGLIQGTQYF. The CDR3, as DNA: TGCGCCAGCAGGACGGGATTGATCCAGGGGACCCAGTACTTC.

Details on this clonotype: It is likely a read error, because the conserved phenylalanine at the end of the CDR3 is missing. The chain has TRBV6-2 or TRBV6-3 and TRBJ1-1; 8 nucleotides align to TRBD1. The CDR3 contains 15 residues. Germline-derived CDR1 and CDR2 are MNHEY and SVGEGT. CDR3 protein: CASSKRQGKNTEAFL. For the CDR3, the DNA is TGTGCCAGCAGTAAGAGACAGGGGAAGAACACTGAGGCTTTCCTT.

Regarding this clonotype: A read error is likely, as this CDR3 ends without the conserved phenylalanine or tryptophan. CDR3 sequence: CSVEDSDPDSPYGYTL. The DNA of the CDR3 is TGCAGCGTTGAAGACAGCGATCCTGACAGTCCCTATGGCTACACCTTG. The V gene is TRBV29-1, the J gene TRBJ1-2, with a possible D match to TRBD1 (5 bases). Trimming left V 0 bases short and J 4 bases short, with 18 bases between. Germline-derived CDR1 and CDR2 are SQVTM and ANQGSEA. The CDR3 totals 16 residues.

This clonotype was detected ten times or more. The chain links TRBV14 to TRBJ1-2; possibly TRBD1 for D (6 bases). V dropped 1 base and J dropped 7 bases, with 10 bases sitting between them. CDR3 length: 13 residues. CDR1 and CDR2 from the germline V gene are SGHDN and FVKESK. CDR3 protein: CASSQVLRGGYTF. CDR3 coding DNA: TGTGCCAGCAGCCAAGTTCTCAGGGGTGGCTACACCTTC.

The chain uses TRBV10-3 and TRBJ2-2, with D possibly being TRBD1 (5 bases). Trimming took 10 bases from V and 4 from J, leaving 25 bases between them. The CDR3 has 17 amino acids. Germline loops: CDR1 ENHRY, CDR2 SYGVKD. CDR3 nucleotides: TGTGCCACCCGTAGTGAGACTGGACAAATCACCACCGGGGAGCTGTTTTTT. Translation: CATRSETGQITTGELFF.

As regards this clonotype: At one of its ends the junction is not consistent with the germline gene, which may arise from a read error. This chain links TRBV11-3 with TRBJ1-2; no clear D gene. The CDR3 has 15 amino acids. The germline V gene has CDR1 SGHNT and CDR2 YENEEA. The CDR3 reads CISSLEHGRTYGYTF. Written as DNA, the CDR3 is TGTATCAGCAGCTTAGAACACGGACGGACCTATGGGTACACCTTC. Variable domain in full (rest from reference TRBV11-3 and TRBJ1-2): EAGVVQSPRYKIIEKKQPVAFWCNPISGHNTLYWYLQNLGQGPELLIRYENEEAVDDSQLPKDRFSAERLKGVDSTLKIQPAELGDSAVYLCISSLEHGRTYGYTFGSGTRLTVV.

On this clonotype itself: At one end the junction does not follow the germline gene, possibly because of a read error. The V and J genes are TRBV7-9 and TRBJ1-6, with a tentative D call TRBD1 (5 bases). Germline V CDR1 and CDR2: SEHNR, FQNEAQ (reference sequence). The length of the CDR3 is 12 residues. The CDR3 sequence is CASSNRRSPHHF. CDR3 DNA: TGTGCCAGCAGCAACAGGCGATCACCCCACCACTTT.

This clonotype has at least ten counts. As DNA, the CDR3 is TGCGCCAGCAGCTTGAGGGAACGCGGTGGCTACACCTTC. The encoded protein is CASSLRERGGYTF. The chain combines TRBV5-1 with TRBJ1-2; D call uncertain. Trimming stripped 1 base from V and 7 bases from J, with 11 bases between. CDR3 length: 13 residues. Germline V gene lookup returns CDR1 SGHRS and CDR2 YFSETQ.

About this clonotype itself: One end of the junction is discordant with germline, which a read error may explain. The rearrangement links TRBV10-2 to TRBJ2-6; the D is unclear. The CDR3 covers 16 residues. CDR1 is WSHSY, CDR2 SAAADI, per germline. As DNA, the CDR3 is TGCGCCAGCAGTGAGTCAGGTGGTAATCGGGCCAACGTCCTGACATTC. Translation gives CASSESGGNRANVLTF.